The 3 T cell receptor beta chains presented below share a single source sample, sequenced in a study of T cell responses to AZD1222 COVID-19 vaccine. The repertoire was sequenced with immunoSEQ multiplex PCR; TCRdb's copy has only in-frame clones and lacks some. The sample has 80,000 or so clones; 80% to 90% are singletons. Sequenced here: peripheral blood, sampled 28 days after the second AZD1222 dose. These receptors were taken from an adult who received the AZD1222 COVID-19 vaccine.

In its sample, this clone was seen once. The gene calls are TRBV7-9 and TRBJ2-3; 7 bases match TRBD1. From germline, CDR1 is SEHNR and CDR2 FQNEAQ (reference sequence). V lost 4 bases, J lost 4 bases, and 8 bases stayed unmatched. This CDR3 is built from 15 residues. In DNA form, the CDR3 reads TGTGCCAGCAGCTCTAGGACTGACAGGGCAGATACGCAGTATTTT. This sequence encodes CASSSRTDRADTQYF.

Points on this clone: The junction shows a germline mismatch at one end, possibly a read error. The chain combines TRBV10-3 with TRBJ1-6; D ambiguous. Per germline, CDR1 ENHRY and CDR2 SYGVKD. CDR3 length: 13 residues. The CDR3 is CAISGVINSPLHF. CDR3 coding DNA: TGTGCCATAAGTGGGGTAATTAATTCACCCCTCCACTTT.

The chain recombines TRBV6-5 with TRBJ2-2, with D perhaps TRBD1 (6 bases). Germline V lookup: CDR1 MNHEY, CDR2 SVGAGI. Trimming cost V 2 bases and J 1 base, with 8 bases left between them. The CDR3 extends over 15 amino acids. CDR3 in DNA: TGTGCCAGCAGTTACCTACAGGGGAACACCGGGGAGCTGTTTTTT. Protein sequence: CASSYLQGNTGELFF.